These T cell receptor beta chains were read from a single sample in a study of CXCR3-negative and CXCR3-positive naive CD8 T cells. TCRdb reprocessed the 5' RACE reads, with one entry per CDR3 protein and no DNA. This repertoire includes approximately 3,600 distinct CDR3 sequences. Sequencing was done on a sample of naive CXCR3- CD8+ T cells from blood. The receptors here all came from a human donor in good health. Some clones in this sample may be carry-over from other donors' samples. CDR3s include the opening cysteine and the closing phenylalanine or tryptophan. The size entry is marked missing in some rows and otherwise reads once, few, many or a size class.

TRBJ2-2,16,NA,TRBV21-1,CASSGIPLGSTGELFF
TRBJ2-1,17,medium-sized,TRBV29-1,CSVTSGEILSSYNEQFF
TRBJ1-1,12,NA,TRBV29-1,CSVDRGGTEAFF
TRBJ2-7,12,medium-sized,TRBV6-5,CASSYAGYEQYF
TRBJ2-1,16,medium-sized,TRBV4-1,CASSQAWGGTSREQFF
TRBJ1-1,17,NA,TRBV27,CASSFKAPRDVNTEAFF
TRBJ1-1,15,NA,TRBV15,CATSATPLSGTEAFF
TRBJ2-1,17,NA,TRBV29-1,CSVEGTAGSRSYNEQFF
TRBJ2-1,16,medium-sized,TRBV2,CASSEAWGAGDNEQFF
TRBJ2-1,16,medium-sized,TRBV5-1,CASSFMAPNSYNEQFF
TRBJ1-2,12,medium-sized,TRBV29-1,CSVVSPSYGYTF
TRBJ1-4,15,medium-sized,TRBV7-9,CASSLQDGFNEKLFF
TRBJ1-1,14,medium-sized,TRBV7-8,CASSLAPPNTEAFF
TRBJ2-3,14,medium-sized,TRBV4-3,CASSQGTSGDTQYF
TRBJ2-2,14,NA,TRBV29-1,CSGVWGTYTGELFF
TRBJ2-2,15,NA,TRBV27,CASSFAGATTGELFF
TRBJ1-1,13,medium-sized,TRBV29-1,CSVEEGLNTEAFF